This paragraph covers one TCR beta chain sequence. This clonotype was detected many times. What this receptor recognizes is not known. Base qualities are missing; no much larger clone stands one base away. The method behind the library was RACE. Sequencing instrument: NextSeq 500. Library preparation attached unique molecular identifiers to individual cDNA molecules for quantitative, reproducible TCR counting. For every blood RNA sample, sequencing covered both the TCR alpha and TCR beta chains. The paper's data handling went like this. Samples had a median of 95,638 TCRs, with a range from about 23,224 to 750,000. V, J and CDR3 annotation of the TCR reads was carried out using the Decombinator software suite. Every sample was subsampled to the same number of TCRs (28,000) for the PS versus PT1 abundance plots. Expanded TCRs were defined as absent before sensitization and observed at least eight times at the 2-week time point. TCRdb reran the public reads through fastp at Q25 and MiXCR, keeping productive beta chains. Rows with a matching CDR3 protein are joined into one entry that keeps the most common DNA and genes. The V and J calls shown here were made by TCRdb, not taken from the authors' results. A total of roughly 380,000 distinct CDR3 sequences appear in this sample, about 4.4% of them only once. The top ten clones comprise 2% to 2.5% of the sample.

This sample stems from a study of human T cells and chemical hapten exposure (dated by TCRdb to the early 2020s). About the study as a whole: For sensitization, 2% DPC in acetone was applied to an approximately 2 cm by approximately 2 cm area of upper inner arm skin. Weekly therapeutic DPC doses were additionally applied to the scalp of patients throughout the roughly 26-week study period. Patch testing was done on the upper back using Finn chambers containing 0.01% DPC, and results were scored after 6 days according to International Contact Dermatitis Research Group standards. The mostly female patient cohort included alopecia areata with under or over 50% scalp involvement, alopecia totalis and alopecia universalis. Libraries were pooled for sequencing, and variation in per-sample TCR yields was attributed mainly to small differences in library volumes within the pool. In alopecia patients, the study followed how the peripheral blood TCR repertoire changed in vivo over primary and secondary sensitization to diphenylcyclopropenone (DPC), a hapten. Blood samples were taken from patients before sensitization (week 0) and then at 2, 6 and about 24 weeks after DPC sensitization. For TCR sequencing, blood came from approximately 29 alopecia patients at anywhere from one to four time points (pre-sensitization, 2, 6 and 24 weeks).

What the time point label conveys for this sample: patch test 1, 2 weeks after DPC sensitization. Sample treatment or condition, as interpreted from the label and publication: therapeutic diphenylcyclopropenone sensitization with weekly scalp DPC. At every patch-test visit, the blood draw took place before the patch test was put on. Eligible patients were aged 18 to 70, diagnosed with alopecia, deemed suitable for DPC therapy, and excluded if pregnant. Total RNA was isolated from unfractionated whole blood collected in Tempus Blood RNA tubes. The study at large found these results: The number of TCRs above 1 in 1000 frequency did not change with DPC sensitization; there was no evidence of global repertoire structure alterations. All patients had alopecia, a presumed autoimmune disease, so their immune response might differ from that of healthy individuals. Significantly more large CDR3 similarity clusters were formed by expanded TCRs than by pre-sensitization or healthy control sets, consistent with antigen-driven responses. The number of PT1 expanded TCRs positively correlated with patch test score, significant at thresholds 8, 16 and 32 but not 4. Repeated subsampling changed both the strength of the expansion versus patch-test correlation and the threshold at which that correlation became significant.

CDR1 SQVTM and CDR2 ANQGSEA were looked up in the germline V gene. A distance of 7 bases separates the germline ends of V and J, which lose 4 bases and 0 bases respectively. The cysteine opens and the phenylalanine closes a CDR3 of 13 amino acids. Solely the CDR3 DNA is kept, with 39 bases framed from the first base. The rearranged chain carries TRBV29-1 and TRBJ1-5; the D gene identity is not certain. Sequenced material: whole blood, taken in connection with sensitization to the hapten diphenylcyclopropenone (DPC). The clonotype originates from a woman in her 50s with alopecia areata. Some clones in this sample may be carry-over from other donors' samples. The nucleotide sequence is TGCAGCGTTGGAGAAAATAGCAATCAGCCCCAGCATTTT. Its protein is CSVGENSNQPQHF. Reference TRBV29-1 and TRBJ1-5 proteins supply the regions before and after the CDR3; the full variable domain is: SAVISQKPSRDICQRGTSLTIQCQVDSQVTMMFWYRQQPGQSLTLIATANQGSEATYESGFVIDKFPISRPNLTFSTLTVSNMSPEDSSIYLCSVGENSNQPQHFGDGTRLSIL.